This TCR beta chain was obtained from a study of post-analysis software for immune sequencing data. Broader study findings: Controls' normalized Chao1 diversity significantly exceeded that of multiple sclerosis patients.

Every TCR beta cDNA library bore unique molecular identifiers. Some 500,000 cDNA molecules were recovered from an input of 1 to 10 million T cells. TCRdb ran MiXCR on the PCR reads and lists one entry per CDR3 protein. The sample has about 540,000 distinct CDR3 sequences, about a third seen once. Worth noting for this clonotype: Its antigen is as yet unknown. A much larger clonotype is one base distant, so this may be a read error.

This receptor was taken from a girl aged 2-17 years with multiple sclerosis. Sequenced: blood.

The CDR3 DNA is TGTGCCAGCAGTTTTTTGGGGTGGGGGGACGGGCAGTACTTC. Its protein is CASSFLGWGDGQYF. The chain carries TRBV27 and TRBJ2-1; D is possibly TRBD2 (6 bases). The DNA end is a closer match to TRBJ2-7, so the J assignment may be wrong. Germline CDR1 and CDR2: MNHEY and SMNVEV (reference sequence). There are 14 residues in the CDR3.